This T cell receptor beta chain is from a study of T cell responses to AZD1222 COVID-19 vaccine. Looking at the study overall: Investigators merged groups given second doses at roughly 4 or roughly 12 weeks. Study-level findings and limits: Dominant CD4 TCR responses targeted spike regions 160-218 and 743-854. Compared with day 0, the breadth and depth of the Spike-specific TCR repertoire rose significantly after two doses of AZD1222.

As concerns this clone: Its antigen remains unknown.

Looked up from germline, CDR1 is SGHRS and CDR2 is YFSETQ. This CDR3 is 13 amino acids long. Trimming took 4 bases from V and 3 from J, leaving 9 bases between them. Sequenced by immunoSEQ multiplex PCR; TCRdb stores in-frame clones only, minus some. The sample lists about 79,000 clones, 80% occurring once. The sequences come from peripheral blood, collected on day 0 of AZD1222 vaccination. The chain is built from TRBV5-1 and TRBJ2-3, with D uncertain. The TCR was taken from an adult in good health. The CDR3 sequence: CASSGRATDTQYF. The CDR3 region has the DNA TGCGCCAGCAGCGGCCGCGCTACAGATACGCAGTATTTT.